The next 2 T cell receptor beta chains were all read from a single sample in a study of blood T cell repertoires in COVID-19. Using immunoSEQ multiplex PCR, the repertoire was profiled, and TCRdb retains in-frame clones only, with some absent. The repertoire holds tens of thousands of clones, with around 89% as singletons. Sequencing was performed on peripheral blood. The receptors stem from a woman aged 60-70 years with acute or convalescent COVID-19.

DNA for the CDR3: TGTGCCAGCAGCTTGGCCGGGGCCTACGAGCAGTACGTC. Encoded protein: CASSLAGAYEQYV. This sequence joins TRBV7-9 and TRBJ2-7, with a possible D match to TRBD2 (5 bases). Deletions cut 3 bases from V and 2 bases from J, with 8 bases between. The CDR3 loop spans 13 amino acids. The germline gives CDR1 SEHNR, CDR2 FQNEAQ (reference sequence).

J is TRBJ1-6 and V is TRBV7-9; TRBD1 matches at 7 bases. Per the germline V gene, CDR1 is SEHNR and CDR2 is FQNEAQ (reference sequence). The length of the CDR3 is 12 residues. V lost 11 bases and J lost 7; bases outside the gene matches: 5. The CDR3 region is CASGQSNSPLHF. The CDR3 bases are TGTGCCTCGGGACAGAGCAATTCACCCCTCCACTTT.